A selection of T cell receptor beta chains follows, all from one sample in a study of T cells after yellow fever vaccination. TCRdb analysed the 5' RACE reads with MiXCR anew, one entry per CDR3 protein. The table records around 300,000 distinct CDR3 sequences, 10% to 15% of them present only once. The specimen comprised CD4+ T cells sorted from PBMCs, sampled 45 days after the yellow fever booster vaccination. Source of these receptors: a man aged 25 to 45 who received the YFV17D yellow fever vaccine. CDR3s include the opening cysteine and the closing phenylalanine or tryptophan. Each record gives: D gene, clone size, V gene, J gene, CDR3 protein, CDR3 DNA. A D gene is named only where the DNA matches it firmly. Size tells how often a clone was seen (once, few, many) or the class of an expanded clone, and some rows leave it out.

d_gene: TRBD2; abundance: few; v_gene: TRBV5-1; j_gene: TRBJ2-2; CDR3aa: CASSPSGRSMGGELFF; CDR3nt: TGCGCCAGCAGCCCGAGCGGGAGAAGTATGGGCGGGGAGCTGTTTTTT
d_gene: TRBD1; abundance: -; v_gene: TRBV6-5; j_gene: TRBJ1-4; CDR3aa: CASSYSTGTGPEKLFF; CDR3nt: TGTGCCAGCAGTTACTCGACCGGGACAGGGCCCGAAAAACTGTTTTTT
d_gene: -; abundance: -; v_gene: TRBV29-1; j_gene: TRBJ2-1; CDR3aa: CSVGETTRNEQFF; CDR3nt: TGCAGCGTTGGGGAGACGACCCGGAATGAGCAGTTCTTC
d_gene: -; abundance: -; v_gene: TRBV7-2; j_gene: TRBJ2-2; CDR3aa: CASSFTNTGELFF; CDR3nt: TGTGCCAGCAGCTTTACGAACACCGGGGAGCTGTTTTTT
d_gene: TRBD2; abundance: many; v_gene: TRBV20-1; j_gene: TRBJ2-7; CDR3aa: CSAGGVRRLYEQYF; CDR3nt: TGCAGTGCTGGGGGGGTAAGGAGGCTCTACGAGCAGTACTTC
d_gene: TRBD2; abundance: few; v_gene: TRBV5-4; j_gene: TRBJ2-1; CDR3aa: CASSLTSGSHEQFF; CDR3nt: TGTGCCAGCAGCCTTACTAGCGGGAGTCATGAGCAGTTCTTC
d_gene: -; abundance: few; v_gene: TRBV15; j_gene: TRBJ2-3; CDR3aa: CATSRAGRTDTQYF; CDR3nt: TGTGCCACCAGCAGAGCGGGACGCACAGATACGCAGTATTTT
d_gene: -; abundance: -; v_gene: TRBV7-2; j_gene: TRBJ2-1; CDR3aa: CASSLAGIYNEQFF; CDR3nt: TGTGCCAGCAGCTTAGCGGGAATCTACAATGAGCAGTTCTTC
d_gene: TRBD2; abundance: -; v_gene: TRBV6-5; j_gene: TRBJ2-1; CDR3aa: CASRYRQRREIAGEQFF; CDR3nt: TGTGCCAGCAGATACCGGCAGAGGCGGGAGATTGCTGGGGAGCAGTTCTTC
d_gene: -; abundance: few; v_gene: TRBV20-1; j_gene: TRBJ2-7; CDR3aa: CSARVVVSGSYEQYF; CDR3nt: TGCAGTGCTAGAGTGGTGGTTTCTGGTTCCTACGAGCAGTACTTC
d_gene: TRBD2; abundance: many; v_gene: TRBV29-1; j_gene: TRBJ2-3; CDR3aa: CSVEGSRLAGAPDTQYF; CDR3nt: TGCAGCGTTGAAGGAAGTCGGCTAGCGGGAGCTCCAGATACGCAGTATTTT
d_gene: TRBD2; abundance: -; v_gene: TRBV20-1; j_gene: TRBJ2-1; CDR3aa: CSAIVTSGRNEQFF; CDR3nt: TGCAGTGCTATAGTGACTAGCGGGAGGAATGAGCAGTTCTTC
d_gene: TRBD1; abundance: few; v_gene: TRBV12-3/TRBV12-4; j_gene: TRBJ2-7; CDR3aa: CASSLSTGRGYEQYF; CDR3nt: TGTGCCAGCAGTCTCTCGACAGGGAGAGGCTACGAGCAGTACTTC
d_gene: TRBD2; abundance: few; v_gene: TRBV2; j_gene: TRBJ2-1; CDR3aa: CASTLAGGTYNEQFF; CDR3nt: TGTGCCAGCACACTAGCGGGAGGGACCTACAATGAGCAGTTCTTC
d_gene: -; abundance: -; v_gene: TRBV29-1; j_gene: TRBJ2-3; CDR3aa: CSVEERWRTSTDTQYF; CDR3nt: TGCAGCGTTGAGGAGAGGTGGAGGACTAGCACAGATACGCAGTATTTT
d_gene: -; abundance: few; v_gene: TRBV12-3/TRBV12-4; j_gene: TRBJ2-1; CDR3aa: CASSLGAGMGSNEQFF; CDR3nt: TGTGCCAGCAGCCTAGGCGCGGGGATGGGTTCCAATGAGCAGTTCTTC
d_gene: -; abundance: -; v_gene: TRBV20-1; j_gene: TRBJ2-3; CDR3aa: CSARSLGVSTDTQYF; CDR3nt: TGCAGTGCTAGATCACTGGGGGTCAGCACAGATACGCAGTATTTT
d_gene: TRBD2; abundance: few; v_gene: TRBV20-1; j_gene: TRBJ2-3; CDR3aa: CSARDAGGPVDTDTQYF; CDR3nt: TGCAGTGCTAGGGACGCGGGAGGGCCCGTGGACACAGATACGCAGTATTTT
d_gene: -; abundance: few; v_gene: TRBV7-3; j_gene: TRBJ2-6; CDR3aa: CASSLNTGSISGANVLTF; CDR3nt: TGTGCCAGCAGCTTAAATACCGGAAGTATCTCTGGGGCCAACGTCCTGACTTTC
d_gene: TRBD2; abundance: -; v_gene: TRBV28; j_gene: TRBJ2-7; CDR3aa: CASSFGTRRYF; CDR3nt: TGTGCCAGCAGTTTTGGGACTAGAAGATACTTC
d_gene: -; abundance: -; v_gene: TRBV7-9; j_gene: TRBJ2-7; CDR3aa: CASSIYRGTSYEQYF; CDR3nt: TGTGCCAGCAGCATCTACCGGGGGACTTCCTACGAGCAGTACTTC
d_gene: -; abundance: few; v_gene: TRBV24-1; j_gene: TRBJ2-7; CDR3aa: CATSDLGSYEQYF; CDR3nt: TGTGCCACCAGTGATTTGGGTAGCTACGAGCAGTACTTC
d_gene: -; abundance: -; v_gene: TRBV7-2; j_gene: TRBJ2-5; CDR3aa: CASSLVTRGSETQYF; CDR3nt: TGTGCCAGCAGCTTAGTGACTCGGGGCTCAGAGACCCAGTACTTC
d_gene: -; abundance: few; v_gene: TRBV20-1; j_gene: TRBJ2-7; CDR3aa: CSPTVQYF; CDR3nt: TGCAGTCCAACGGTGCAGTACTTC
d_gene: -; abundance: -; v_gene: TRBV12-3/TRBV12-4; j_gene: TRBJ1-1; CDR3aa: CASSFHSSSTEAFF; CDR3nt: TGTGCCAGCAGTTTCCACAGTTCCTCGACTGAAGCTTTCTTT
d_gene: TRBD2; abundance: -; v_gene: TRBV11-2; j_gene: TRBJ2-7; CDR3aa: CASRLVWTSATYEQYF; CDR3nt: TGTGCCAGCAGGTTGGTGTGGACTAGCGCGACCTACGAGCAGTACTTC
d_gene: TRBD1; abundance: -; v_gene: TRBV5-1; j_gene: TRBJ1-1; CDR3aa: CASSFGTAEAFF; CDR3nt: TGCGCCAGCAGCTTTGGGACAGCCGAAGCTTTCTTT
d_gene: TRBD1; abundance: few; v_gene: TRBV20-1; j_gene: TRBJ2-5; CDR3aa: CSASGQGVETQYF; CDR3nt: TGCAGTGCTAGCGGACAGGGGGTAGAGACCCAGTACTTC
d_gene: -; abundance: many; v_gene: TRBV29-1; j_gene: TRBJ2-5; CDR3aa: CSVEKGFETQYF; CDR3nt: TGCAGCGTTGAGAAGGGGTTTGAGACCCAGTACTTC
d_gene: -; abundance: -; v_gene: TRBV4-1; j_gene: TRBJ2-5; CDR3aa: CASSHRAGPDGQTQYF; CDR3nt: TGCGCCAGCAGCCACAGAGCGGGCCCCGATGGACAGACCCAGTACTTC
d_gene: TRBD2; abundance: -; v_gene: TRBV28; j_gene: TRBJ2-1; CDR3aa: CASRLSGRAPVNEQFF; CDR3nt: TGTGCCAGCAGACTAAGCGGGAGGGCTCCCGTAAATGAGCAGTTCTTC
d_gene: -; abundance: -; v_gene: TRBV18; j_gene: TRBJ2-5; CDR3aa: CASSPSWGLDRKETQYF; CDR3nt: TGTGCCAGCTCACCGAGCTGGGGGTTGGACAGAAAAGAGACCCAGTACTTC
d_gene: TRBD2; abundance: few; v_gene: TRBV7-8; j_gene: TRBJ2-5; CDR3aa: CASRPRGEETQYF; CDR3nt: TGTGCCAGCAGGCCCCGGGGGGAAGAGACCCAGTACTTC
d_gene: -; abundance: -; v_gene: TRBV13; j_gene: TRBJ1-1; CDR3aa: CASSLAQGFTEAFF; CDR3nt: TGTGCCAGCAGCTTAGCCCAGGGGTTCACTGAAGCTTTCTTT
d_gene: -; abundance: few; v_gene: TRBV12-3/TRBV12-4; j_gene: TRBJ2-1; CDR3aa: CASSLQRQTEQFF; CDR3nt: TGTGCCAGCAGTTTACAGAGGCAAACGGAGCAGTTCTTC
d_gene: -; abundance: -; v_gene: TRBV15; j_gene: TRBJ1-5; CDR3aa: CATSTASSIGGFQHF; CDR3nt: TGTGCCACCAGCACCGCCAGCTCAATCGGAGGCTTCCAGCATTTT
d_gene: TRBD2; abundance: few; v_gene: TRBV20-1; j_gene: TRBJ2-5; CDR3aa: CSARGTSGTAETQYF; CDR3nt: TGCAGTGCTAGAGGGACTAGCGGGACGGCAGAGACCCAGTACTTC
d_gene: -; abundance: few; v_gene: TRBV20-1; j_gene: TRBJ2-7; CDR3aa: CSARVGRIYEQYF; CDR3nt: TGCAGTGCTAGAGTTGGGCGGATCTACGAGCAGTACTTC
d_gene: -; abundance: few; v_gene: TRBV5-1; j_gene: TRBJ2-2; CDR3aa: CASSYPAGVQRGELFF; CDR3nt: TGCGCCAGCAGTTATCCAGCCGGGGTTCAACGCGGGGAGCTGTTTTTT
d_gene: -; abundance: -; v_gene: TRBV6-5; j_gene: TRBJ1-5; CDR3aa: CASSYPGRSDQPQHF; CDR3nt: TGTGCCAGCAGTTACCCGGGCAGATCAGATCAGCCCCAGCATTTT
d_gene: -; abundance: few; v_gene: TRBV7-8; j_gene: TRBJ2-7; CDR3aa: CASSSIFYEQYF; CDR3nt: TGTGCCAGCAGCTCGATTTTTTACGAGCAGTACTTC